This TCR beta chain was retrieved from a study of PD-1 blockade in classical Hodgkin lymphoma. General study points: The repertoire differences lack a defined cause, possibly disease activity or prior therapy. Reported findings placed baseline TCR diversity lower in newly diagnosed patients (compared with healthy donors).

Trimming cost V 3 bases and J 7 bases, with 10 bases left between them. CDR1 and CDR2 from the germline V gene are KGHSH and LQKENI. The CDR3 is made up of 12 amino acids. Clones were read by immunoSEQ multiplex PCR, and TCRdb kept only the in-frame ones, dropping some. Altogether 20,000 to 30,000 clones are present, approximately 78% being singletons, with the ten largest covering 7.5% to 9.5%. Worth noting for this clone: Its antigen is undetermined.

All patients relapsed after autologous stem cell transplantation, and brentuximab vedotin exposure varied. The rearrangement uses TRBV18 and TRBJ2-7, with D possibly being TRBD1 or TRBD2 (5 bases each). Here the sequenced sample was peripheral blood mononuclear cells (PBMCs), taken before the second cycle of nivolumab. This receptor was obtained from a human donor with classical Hodgkin lymphoma. CDR3 amino acids: CASSPGRREQYF. CDR3 bases: TGTGCCAGCTCACCGGGACGGCGGGAGCAGTACTTC.